This TCR beta chain was documented in a study of T cell repertoires in cytomegalovirus infection. Study context: An indication of both CMV infection and matching HLA type came from public TCR beta signatures. Overall study findings and caveats: HLA-C-restricted CMV-specific TCR beta clonotypes prevailed in the ex vivo response. Cumulative frequency (of public TCR beta family members) identified carriers of CMV plus the relevant HLA.

TCRdb re-called the reads through MiXCR, storing one row per CDR3 protein. The repertoire has 97,000 or so distinct CDR3 sequences, 16% of them found once; the top ten carry more than 7%. Germline CDR1 SGHTA, CDR2 FQGNSA. The length of the CDR3 is 14 residues. This clonotype has a single count. Its antigen is unidentified. This sequence may be a read error, since a much larger clone differs from it by one base. Material: PBMCs. The V call is TRBV7-2, the J call TRBJ2-5, with TRBD1 matching 7 bases. The receptor was derived from a human donor in good health (CMV status not recorded). Some clones in this sample may be carry-over from other donors' samples. Here the CDR3 reads CACSSPDRQETQYF. CDR3 DNA sequence: TGTGCCTGCAGCTCCCCGGACAGGCAAGAGACCCAGTACTTC.